The clone carrying this TCR beta chain was detected once. Its antigen is unidentified. The table came from immunoSEQ multiplex PCR; TCRdb's copy has only in-frame clones and leaves some out. The sample holds about 680,000 clones; about 92% are singletons and the top ten take about 24%. Terminally differentiated effector memory CD45RA+ cells were excluded from the naive CD8 cells, which were CD45RO-negative and positively selected for CCR7. The record originates from a study of shared clonotypes between healthy human individuals. Whole-study context: Per-donor plates numbered three CD4 naive, three CD4 memory, two CD8 naive and one CD8 memory.

CDR3 length: 14 residues. Trimming took 4 bases from V and 0 from J, leaving 11 bases between them. Germline CDR1 is SGHRS and CDR2 is YFSETQ. The study's findings and limits: The study drew on few donors, limiting represented genetic and exposure-history diversity. Clonotypes shared by all four donors outscored non-shared clonotypes in generation probability.

The specimen was naive CD8+ T cells sorted from blood. The chain has TRBV5-1 and TRBJ2-7; possible D gene TRBD1, 5 bases. The source of this sequence is a young man in good health. The CDR3 is CASSRGRDSYEQYF. The CDR3 region has the DNA TGCGCCAGCAGCCGCGGCAGGGACTCCTACGAGCAGTACTTC.